In this sample, the clone carrying this T cell receptor beta chain turned up many times. Its antigen is undetermined. These data originate in a study of neurological immune-mediated disorders. Points from the study as a whole: The study found the most TCR clonal expansion in HTLV-1-associated myelopathy and the least in multiple sclerosis, below healthy controls.

The method for making cDNA was 5'RACE, and it used 10-nucleotide random UMIs. Whenever a sequencing run was performed, it yielded over 170 million TCR-beta sequences from 15-18 subjects. TCRdb called the 5' RACE reads again in MiXCR, with one record for every CDR3 protein. The profile shows about 50,000 distinct CDR3 sequences, about 5.8% of them singletons. Trimming removed 3 bases from V and 0 bases from J, with 6 bases in between. This CDR3 has 14 residues. The sorted-subset TCR libraries were prepared using about 1 million CD4+ or CD8+ T cells as the starting material. Source material: CD4+ T cells from blood. The chain employs TRBV12-3 or TRBV12-4 and TRBJ1-5; TRBD1 is a possible D gene (5 bases). The receptor was isolated from a woman between 18 and 30 years old with multiple sclerosis. CDR3 residues: CASSLTDSNQPQHF. DNA of the CDR3: TGTGCCAGCAGTTTGACAGATAGCAATCAGCCCCAGCATTTT.